Listed below are T cell receptor beta chains from one sample, sequenced in a study of blood T cell repertoires in COVID-19. The assay was immunoSEQ multiplex PCR, and TCRdb's table has in-frame clones only and misses some. The sample lists 30,000 to 40,000 clones; 85% were seen once. The sequencing input was peripheral blood. Receptor source: a human donor with acute or convalescent COVID-19. The donor label of this sample is uncertain. Both conserved end residues are part of each CDR3. A D gene is named only where the DNA matches it firmly. Expanded clones get a size class; other rows say once, few or many, or leave the size out.

TRBJ1-5	-	16	TRBV3-1/TRBV3-2	-	TGTGCCAGCAGCCAAGGAGCAGGGTGGTCGAGACAGCCCCAGCATTTT	CASSQGAGWSRQPQHF
TRBJ1-5	-	14	TRBV30	TRBD1	TGTGCCTGGAGTGGGGACAGCGAAGGACAGCCCCAGCATTTT	CAWSGDSEGQPQHF
TRBJ1-4	-	11	TRBV7-6	-	TGTGCCAGCAGTTTCCGGGAAAAACTGTTTTTT	CASSFREKLFF
TRBJ2-4	once	13	TRBV5-5	TRBD2	TGTGCCAGCAGCGTCAGCGGGGGAAACATTCAGTACTTC	CASSVSGGNIQYF
TRBJ2-1	-	15	TRBV6-5	TRBD2	TGTGCCAGCAGTTACCGGACTAGCTCCTACAATGAGCAGTTCTTC	CASSYRTSSYNEQFF
TRBJ2-7	-	13	TRBV12-3/TRBV12-4	-	TGTGCCAGCATCAAGACAGGATCCAACGAGCAGTACTTC	CASIKTGSNEQYF
TRBJ2-1	-	15	TRBV14	-	TGTGCCAGCAGCCAAAGCGGTGGAACCTACAATGAGCAGTTCTTC	CASSQSGGTYNEQFF
TRBJ2-3	once	19	TRBV11-3	TRBD2	TGTGCCAGCAGCTTAGATTCGGGACTAGCGGGGATCCGCACAGATACGCAGTATTTT	CASSLDSGLAGIRTDTQYF
TRBJ1-2	-	14	TRBV19	-	TGTGCCAGTAGTCCCCCGACAGCAGTCTATGGCTACACCTTC	CASSPPTAVYGYTF
TRBJ2-7	-	15	TRBV2	-	TGTGCCAGCAGTGGCGGGGACGGAAAAAATTACGAGCAGTACTTC	CASSGGDGKNYEQYF
TRBJ1-2	once	14	TRBV7-2	-	TGTGCCAGCAGCTTAGATGGGGCAGGATATGGCTACACCTTC	CASSLDGAGYGYTF
TRBJ1-5	once	18	TRBV5-4	-	TGTGCCAGCAGCTTGAGCGGTTTGGGCGACGGGGGTAATCAGCCCCAGCATTTT	CASSLSGLGDGGNQPQHF
TRBJ1-1	-	13	TRBV7-9	-	TGTGCCAGCAGCTCGCAGGGGAACACTGAAGCTTTCTTT	CASSSQGNTEAFF
TRBJ1-3	-	17	TRBV5-1	TRBD1	TGCGCCAGCAGCTTGAGGACAGGGGCTACCTCTGGAAACACCATATATTTT	CASSLRTGATSGNTIYF
TRBJ2-3	-	16	TRBV2	TRBD2	TGTGCCAGCAGGGACGGACCCGGACTAGCTACAGATACGCAGTATTTT	CASRDGPGLATDTQYF
TRBJ2-3	-	13	TRBV10-3	TRBD2	TGTGCCATTACTAGCGGGGAGGCAGATACGCAGTATTTT	CAITSGEADTQYF
TRBJ2-3	-	13	TRBV7-9	-	TGTGCCAGCAGCTTAGCGGGCCCAGATACGCAGTATTTT	CASSLAGPDTQYF
TRBJ1-2	-	13	TRBV6-1	TRBD1	TGTGCCAGCAGCCCACAGGGGAACTATGGCTACACCTTC	CASSPQGNYGYTF
TRBJ2-5	-	13	TRBV18	TRBD2	TGTGCCAGCCTCCCCGGGAGGGAAGAGACCCAGTACTTC	CASLPGREETQYF
TRBJ1-4	-	15	TRBV25-1	TRBD1	TGTGCCAGCAGTCGGGACAGGGGGCAGGTAGAAAAACTGTTTTTT	CASSRDRGQVEKLFF
TRBJ2-2	-	15	TRBV27	-	TGTGCCAGCAGGGGAGGACACTCGAACACCGGGGAGCTGTTTTTT	CASRGGHSNTGELFF
TRBJ2-7	-	12	TRBV24-1	-	TGTGCCACCAGCGCTAAGAGAGGGGAGCAGTACTTC	CATSAKRGEQYF
TRBJ2-7	-	12	TRBV7-9	-	TGTGCCAGCAGCTTCCCGGGGGACGAGCAGTACTTC	CASSFPGDEQYF
TRBJ2-3	-	15	TRBV4-2	-	TGTGCCAGCAGCCAGACCAGGGTCACCACAGATACGCAGTATTTT	CASSQTRVTTDTQYF
TRBJ2-7	-	15	TRBV2	TRBD1	TGTGCCAGCGGTGACCCGGGACAGGGTTCTTACGAGCAGTACTTC	CASGDPGQGSYEQYF
TRBJ1-2	-	15	TRBV6-5	TRBD1	TGTGCCAGCAGCCGGGACAGGGGGGCGGGCTATGGCTACACCTTC	CASSRDRGAGYGYTF
TRBJ1-6	-	14	TRBV5-1	TRBD1	TGCGCCAGCAGCTTGGGTCCAGGGGGCTCACCCCTCCACTTT	CASSLGPGGSPLHF
TRBJ2-2	-	16	TRBV6-1	-	TGTGCCAGCAGTGAAAGTCAGGCAGCGAACACCGGGGAGCTGTTTTTT	CASSESQAANTGELFF
TRBJ2-1	-	14	TRBV9	-	TGTGCCAGCAGCAAGGAAACTACCTACAATGAGCAGTTCTTC	CASSKETTYNEQFF
TRBJ2-7	few	14	TRBV29-1	-	TGCAGCGCCCTGGCCCGGCAGTCGAGGAACGAGCAGTACTTC	CSALARQSRNEQYF